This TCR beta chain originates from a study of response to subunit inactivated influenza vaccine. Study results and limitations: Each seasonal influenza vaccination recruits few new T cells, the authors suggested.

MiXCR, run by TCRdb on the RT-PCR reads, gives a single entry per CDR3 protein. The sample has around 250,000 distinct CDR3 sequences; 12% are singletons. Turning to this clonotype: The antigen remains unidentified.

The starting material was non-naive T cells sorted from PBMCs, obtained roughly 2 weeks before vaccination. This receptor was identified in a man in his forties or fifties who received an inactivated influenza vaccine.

The CDR3 sequence is CASSKRGIHNEQFF. The CDR3 region has the DNA TGTGCCAGCAGTAAGCGGGGGATTCACAATGAGCAGTTCTTC. The chain combines TRBV6-1 with TRBJ2-1, with 8 bases aligning to TRBD2. J gave up 5 bases and V 5 bases, and 5 bases lay outside the gene matches. Germline lookup yields CDR1 MNHNS and CDR2 SASEGT. The CDR3 loop spans 14 amino acids.